The 14 T cell receptor beta chains below were found in one sample sequenced in a study of neurological immune-mediated disorders (dated by TCRdb to between 2018 and 2021). According to the study, the label for this sample's time point signals: longitudinal time-point 1 (baseline). Libraries came from 5' RACE. The reads were generated on an Illumina HiSeq 2500. The public reads were run again by TCRdb, first through fastp at Q25 and then through MiXCR, and only productive beta chains were kept. Identical CDR3 proteins give one entry, which carries the most common genes and DNA. The sample includes around 49,000 distinct CDR3 sequences, with 8% to 10% observed a single time. The ten largest clonotypes hold roughly 1.6% of the sample. Sequencing input: PBMCs. Receptor source: a woman in her thirties or forties in good health.

This clonotype was seen at least ten times. The genes are TRBV12-3 or TRBV12-4 and TRBJ1-2; D not resolved. The CDR3 is 11 residues long. Trimming removed 3 bases at V and 9 bases at J, with 8 bases between. The CDR3 loop is CASSFPGSYTF. In nucleotides, the CDR3 is TGTGCCAGCAGTTTCCCCGGGAGCTACACCTTC.

There are many counts of this clonotype. The genes are TRBV7-2 and TRBJ2-2, with D perhaps TRBD2 (6 bases). The CDR3 loop spans 16 amino acids. Trimming took off 3 bases at V and 6 bases at J, with 17 bases between the two ends. Germline V gene lookup returns CDR1 SGHTA and CDR2 FQGNSA. The CDR3 region has the DNA TGTGCCAGCAGCTTGGCCGGCGGGACGAGGCCCGGGGAGCTGTTTTTT. This translates into CASSLAGGTRPGELFF.

This clonotype was seen a few times. V usage is TRBV18 and J usage is TRBJ1-2; TRBD1 aligns across 8 bases. Germline lookup yields CDR1 KGHSH and CDR2 LQKENI. The CDR3 runs 14 residues. The V gene end was trimmed by 3 bases and the J gene end by 8 bases; junction bases not matched to a gene: 8. CDR3 loop: CASSPGQARRGYTF. CDR3 DNA sequence: TGTGCCAGCTCACCGGGACAGGCGAGGCGCGGCTACACCTTC.

This clonotype was picked up many times. The V and J genes are TRBV20-1 and TRBJ1-1; D not certain. Germline CDR1 is DFQATT and CDR2 is SNEGSKA (reference sequence). The CDR3 is 14 residues long. V was shortened by 5 bases and J by 6 bases, with 19 bases between the two germline ends. CDR3: CSASQAGEGPEAFF. The CDR3 nucleotides are TGCAGTGCTTCTCAGGCCGGGGAGGGCCCTGAAGCTTTCTTT.

This clonotype was seen ten or more times. This rearrangement joins TRBV29-1 to TRBJ2-7; 10 bases are a match to TRBD2. The germline CDR1 and CDR2 sequences are SQVTM and ANQGSEA. CDR3 size: 13 residues. The V segment lost 5 bases and the J segment 2 bases; nucleotides outside the gene matches: 3. Written as DNA, the CDR3 is TGCAGCGTTACTAGCGGGGCAACCTACGAGCAGTACTTC. Protein: CSVTSGATYEQYF.

This clonotype was observed at least ten times. The rearrangement joins TRBV27 to TRBJ2-2; weak D call: TRBD1 (5 bases). The CDR3 consists of 16 residues. Germline V gives CDR1 MNHEY, CDR2 SMNVEV (reference sequence). V dropped 0 bases and J dropped 7 bases, with 15 bases sitting between them. CDR3 sequence reads: CASSLSFRQFNGELFF. DNA of the CDR3: TGTGCCAGCAGTTTATCTTTTCGACAGTTCAACGGGGAGCTGTTTTTT.

The table lists this clonotype with many counts. V usage is TRBV27 and J usage is TRBJ1-5, with TRBD1 as a possible D gene (6 bases). CDR1 is MNHEY, CDR2 SMNVEV, per germline (reference sequence). The CDR3 extends over 14 amino acids. V was shortened by 4 bases and J by 4 bases, with 11 bases between the two germline ends. CDR3 amino acids: CASSSTGGNQPQHF. CDR3 bases: TGTGCCAGCAGTTCGACAGGTGGGAATCAGCCCCAGCATTTT.

This clonotype was seen repeatedly, ten times or more. The rearrangement links TRBV7-8 to TRBJ2-7; the match to TRBD2 covers 7 bases. CDR3 size: 15 residues. V was clipped by 1 base and J by 1 base; unmatched bases: 4. CDR1 is SGHVS and CDR2 is FQNEAQ in the germline V gene. CDR3 DNA sequence: TGTGCCAGCAGCTTAGTGGGGGGAGGGTCCTACGAGCAGTACTTC. This encodes CASSLVGGGSYEQYF.

This clonotype has at least ten counts. The chain carries TRBV6-4 and TRBJ1-1, with D hard to call. Deletions cut 2 bases from V and 4 bases from J, with 11 bases between. The V gene's germline CDR1 is MRHNA and CDR2 SNTAGT. CDR3 length: 14 residues. Here the CDR3 reads CASSDHSKGTEAFF. CDR3 coding DNA: TGTGCCAGCAGTGACCATTCAAAGGGCACTGAAGCTTTCTTT.

This clonotype was detected ten times or more. V usage is TRBV9 and J usage is TRBJ2-3, with TRBD1 matching over 10 bases. The CDR3 contains 15 residues. The germline V gene has CDR1 SGDLS and CDR2 YYNGEE. The junction had 3 bases not matched to a gene; V was cut back by 2 bases and J by 3 bases. CDR3 coding DNA: TGTGCCAGCAGCGTTCGACAGGGGGCAACAGATACGCAGTATTTT. Its translation: CASSVRQGATDTQYF.

This clonotype was detected ten times or more. The chain combines TRBV4-3 with TRBJ2-7; D is perhaps TRBD1 (5 bases). The CDR3 runs 15 residues. Per the germline V gene, CDR1 is LGHNA and CDR2 is YSLEER. V lost 0 bases to trimming and J lost 4 bases, with 13 bases between them. CDR3 loop: CASSQDRAPLYEQYF. The CDR3, as DNA: TGCGCCAGCAGCCAAGACAGGGCCCCTCTGTACGAGCAGTACTTC.

This clonotype was detected ten times or more. One end of the junction does not line up with germline, which may come from a read error. The CDR3 nucleotides read TGTGCTAGCAGCTTAGGTTCGATTCGCGGGGAGCTGTTTTTT. The encoded protein is CASSLGSIRGELFF. The rearrangement links TRBV7-7 to TRBJ2-2; no reliable D call. CDR3 length: 14 residues. Germline CDR1 reads SSHAT; CDR2 reads FNYEAQ (reference sequence).

As for this clonotype: A clone one base away is much larger, so this may be a read error. The rearrangement joins TRBV20-1 to TRBJ2-7; D is unresolved. V gave up 5 bases and J gave up 0 bases, with 14 bases separating them. Germline V lookup: CDR1 DFQATT, CDR2 SNEGSKA (reference sequence). The CDR3 is 14 amino acids. The CDR3 loop reads CSAERELSSYEQYF. CDR3 in DNA: TGCAGTGCTGAGAGAGAGCTCAGCTCCTACGAGCAGTACTTC.

This clonotype was picked up many times. The rearrangement joins TRBV20-1 to TRBJ1-5, with a possible D match to TRBD1 (5 bases). This CDR3 spans 13 amino acids. Trimming took 0 bases from V and 5 from J, leaving 8 bases between them. Germline V gene sequence: CDR1 DFQATT, CDR2 SNEGSKA (reference sequence). This CDR3 reads CSAREQVDQPQHF. The CDR3 region has the DNA TGCAGTGCTAGAGAACAGGTAGATCAGCCCCAGCATTTT.